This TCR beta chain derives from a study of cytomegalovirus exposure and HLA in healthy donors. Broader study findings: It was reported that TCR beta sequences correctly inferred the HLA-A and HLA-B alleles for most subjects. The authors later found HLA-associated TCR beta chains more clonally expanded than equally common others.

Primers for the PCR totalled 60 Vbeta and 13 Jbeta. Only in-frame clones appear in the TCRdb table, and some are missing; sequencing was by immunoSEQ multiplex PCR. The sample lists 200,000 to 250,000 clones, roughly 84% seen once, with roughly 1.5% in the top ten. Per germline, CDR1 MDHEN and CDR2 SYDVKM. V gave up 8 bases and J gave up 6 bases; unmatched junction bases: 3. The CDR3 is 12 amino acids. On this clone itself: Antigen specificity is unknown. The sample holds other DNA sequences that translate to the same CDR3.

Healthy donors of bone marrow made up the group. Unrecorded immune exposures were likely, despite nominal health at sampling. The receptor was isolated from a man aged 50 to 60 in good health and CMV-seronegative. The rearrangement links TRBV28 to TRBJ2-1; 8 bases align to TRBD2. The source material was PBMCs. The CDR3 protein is CASRGGRNEQFF. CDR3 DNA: TGTGCCAGCCGGGGGGGGCGCAATGAGCAGTTCTTC.